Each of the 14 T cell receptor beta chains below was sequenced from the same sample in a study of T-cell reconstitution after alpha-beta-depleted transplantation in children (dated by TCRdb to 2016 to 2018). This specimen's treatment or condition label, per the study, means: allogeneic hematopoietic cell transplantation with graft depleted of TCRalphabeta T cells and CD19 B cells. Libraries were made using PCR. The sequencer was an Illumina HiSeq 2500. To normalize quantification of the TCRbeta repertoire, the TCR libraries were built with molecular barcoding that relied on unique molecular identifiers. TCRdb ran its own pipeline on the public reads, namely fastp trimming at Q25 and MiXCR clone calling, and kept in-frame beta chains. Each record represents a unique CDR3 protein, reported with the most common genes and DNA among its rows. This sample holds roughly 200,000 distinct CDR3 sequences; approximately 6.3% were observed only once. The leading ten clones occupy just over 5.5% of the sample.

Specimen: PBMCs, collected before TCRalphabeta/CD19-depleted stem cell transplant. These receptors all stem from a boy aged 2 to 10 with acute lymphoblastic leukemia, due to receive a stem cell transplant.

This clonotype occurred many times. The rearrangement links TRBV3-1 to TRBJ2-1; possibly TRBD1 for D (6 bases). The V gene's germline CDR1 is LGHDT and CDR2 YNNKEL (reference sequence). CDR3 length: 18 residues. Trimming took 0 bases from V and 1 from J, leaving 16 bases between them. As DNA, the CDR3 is TGTGCCAGCAGCCAAGATGGACAGCGGCGGATGTCCTACAATGAGCAGTTCTTC. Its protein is CASSQDGQRRMSYNEQFF.

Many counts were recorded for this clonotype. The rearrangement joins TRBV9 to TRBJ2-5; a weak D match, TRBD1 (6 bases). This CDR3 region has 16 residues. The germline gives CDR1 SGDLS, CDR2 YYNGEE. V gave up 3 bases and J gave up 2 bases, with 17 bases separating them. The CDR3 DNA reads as TGTGCCAGCAGCGGACCAGGACAGAAGGGACAAGAGACCCAGTACTTC. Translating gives CASSGPGQKGQETQYF.

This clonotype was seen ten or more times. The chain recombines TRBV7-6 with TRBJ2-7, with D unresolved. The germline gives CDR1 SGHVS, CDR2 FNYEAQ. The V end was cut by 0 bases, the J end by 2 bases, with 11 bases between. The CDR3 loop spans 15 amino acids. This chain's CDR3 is CASSLALDAAYEQYF. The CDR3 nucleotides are TGTGCCAGCAGCTTAGCGCTAGACGCAGCCTACGAGCAGTACTTC. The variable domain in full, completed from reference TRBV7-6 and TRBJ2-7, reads GAGVSQSPRYKVTKRGQDVALRCDPISGHVSLYWYRQALGQGPEFLTYFNYEAQQDKSGLPNDRFSAERPEGSISTLTIQRTEQRDSAMYRCASSLALDAAYEQYFGPGTRLTVT.

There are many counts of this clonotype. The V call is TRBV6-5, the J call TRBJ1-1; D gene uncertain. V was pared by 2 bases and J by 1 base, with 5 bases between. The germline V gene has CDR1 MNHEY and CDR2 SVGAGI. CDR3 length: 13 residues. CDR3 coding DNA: TGTGCCAGCAGTTACGACCCGAACACTGAAGCTTTCTTT. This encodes CASSYDPNTEAFF.

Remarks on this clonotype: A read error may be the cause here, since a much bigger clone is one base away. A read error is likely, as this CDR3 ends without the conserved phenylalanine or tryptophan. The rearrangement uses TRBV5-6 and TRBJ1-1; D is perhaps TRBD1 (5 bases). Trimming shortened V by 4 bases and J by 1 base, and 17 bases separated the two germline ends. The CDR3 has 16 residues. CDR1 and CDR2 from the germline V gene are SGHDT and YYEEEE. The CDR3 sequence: CASSPPGHGTNTEAFC. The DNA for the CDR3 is TGTGCCAGCAGCCCCCCCGGACATGGAACGAACACTGAAGCTTTCTGT.

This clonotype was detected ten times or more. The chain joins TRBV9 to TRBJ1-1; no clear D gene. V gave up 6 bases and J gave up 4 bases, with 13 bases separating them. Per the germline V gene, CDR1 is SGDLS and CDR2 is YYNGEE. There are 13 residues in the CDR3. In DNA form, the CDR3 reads TGTGCCAGCATGGGTCAGCTCGGCACTGAAGCTTTCTTT. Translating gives CASMGQLGTEAFF.

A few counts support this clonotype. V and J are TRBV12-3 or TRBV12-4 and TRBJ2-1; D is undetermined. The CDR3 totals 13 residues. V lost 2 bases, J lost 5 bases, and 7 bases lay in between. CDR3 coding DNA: TGTGCCAGCAGTTTAAACATCAACAATGAGCAGTTCTTC. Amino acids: CASSLNINNEQFF.

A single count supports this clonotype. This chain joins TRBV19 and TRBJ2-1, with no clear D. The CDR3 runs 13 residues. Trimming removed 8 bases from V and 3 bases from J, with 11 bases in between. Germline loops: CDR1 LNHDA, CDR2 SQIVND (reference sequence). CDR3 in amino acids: CASGVVVYNEQFF. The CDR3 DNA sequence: TGTGCCAGTGGGGTGGTAGTCTACAATGAGCAGTTCTTC.

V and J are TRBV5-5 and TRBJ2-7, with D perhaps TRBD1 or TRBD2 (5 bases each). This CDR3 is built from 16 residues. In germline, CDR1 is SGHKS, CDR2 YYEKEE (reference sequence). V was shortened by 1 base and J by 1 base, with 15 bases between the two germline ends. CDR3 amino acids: CASSLRSGTHSYEQYF. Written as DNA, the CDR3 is TGTGCCAGCAGCTTGCGCTCCGGGACCCATTCCTACGAGCAGTACTTC.

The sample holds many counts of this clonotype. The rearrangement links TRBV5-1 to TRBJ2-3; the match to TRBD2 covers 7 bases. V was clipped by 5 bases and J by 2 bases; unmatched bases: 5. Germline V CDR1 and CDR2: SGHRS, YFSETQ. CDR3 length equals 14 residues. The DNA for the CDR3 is TGCGCCAGCAGGCCGGGACTAACCACAGATACGCAGTATTTT. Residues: CASRPGLTTDTQYF.

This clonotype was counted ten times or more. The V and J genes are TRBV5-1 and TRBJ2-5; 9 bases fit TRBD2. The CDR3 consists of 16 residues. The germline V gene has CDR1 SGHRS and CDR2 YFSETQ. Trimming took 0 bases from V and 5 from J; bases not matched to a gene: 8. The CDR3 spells CASSLEASGIGETQYF. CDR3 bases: TGCGCCAGCAGCTTGGAGGCTAGCGGGATAGGGGAGACCCAGTACTTC.

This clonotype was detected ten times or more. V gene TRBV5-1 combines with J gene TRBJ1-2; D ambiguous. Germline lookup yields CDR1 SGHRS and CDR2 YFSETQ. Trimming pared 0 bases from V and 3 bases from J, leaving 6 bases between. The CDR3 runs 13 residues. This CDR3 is CASSLEVHYGYTF. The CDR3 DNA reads TGCGCCAGCAGCTTGGAAGTGCACTATGGCTACACCTTC.

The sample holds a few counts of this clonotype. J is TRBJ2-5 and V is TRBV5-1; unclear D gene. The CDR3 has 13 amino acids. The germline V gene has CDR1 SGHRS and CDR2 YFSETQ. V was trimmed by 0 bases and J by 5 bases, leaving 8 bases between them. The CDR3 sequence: CASSLVPRETQYF. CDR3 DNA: TGCGCCAGCAGCTTGGTTCCCCGCGAGACCCAGTACTTC.

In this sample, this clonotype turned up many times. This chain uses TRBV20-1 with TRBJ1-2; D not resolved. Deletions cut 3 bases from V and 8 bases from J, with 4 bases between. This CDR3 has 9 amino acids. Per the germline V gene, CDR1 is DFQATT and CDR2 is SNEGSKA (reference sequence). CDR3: CSASDGYTF. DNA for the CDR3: TGCAGTGCTAGTGACGGCTACACCTTC.